The 4 T cell receptor beta chains below all came from one sample that was sequenced in a study of OX40 agonist ivuxolimab in advanced cancers. The table came from immunoSEQ multiplex PCR; TCRdb's copy has only in-frame clones and leaves some out. The sample records 15,000 to 20,000 clones, around 70% being singletons. This material consisted of CD4+ or CD8+ T cells sorted from blood, taken in a trial of the OX40 agonist ivuxolimab. The receptors shown here come from an adult with an advanced solid tumor such as melanoma, head and neck, liver or kidney cancer.

The chain uses TRBV4-1 and TRBJ2-3; no clear D gene. The germline CDR1 and CDR2 sequences are MGHRA and YSYEKL. CDR3 size: 13 residues. Trimming removed 1 base from V and 8 bases from J, with 10 bases in between. The CDR3 DNA reads TGCGCCAGCAGCCAAGCCCTTGTCGGTACGCAGTATTTT. Encoded protein: CASSQALVGTQYF.

CDR3 sequence: CASSLGTGSKEQYF. The CDR3 DNA reads as TGTGCCAGCAGTTTAGGGACAGGGAGCAAAGAGCAGTACTTC. The chain is built from TRBV27 and TRBJ2-7, with 9 bases matching TRBD1. This CDR3 region has 14 residues. Germline V CDR1 and CDR2: MNHEY, SMNVEV (reference sequence). With 2 bases clipped from V and 7 bases from J, the junction kept 6 bases outside the gene matches.

The rearrangement joins TRBV9 to TRBJ2-5; D possibly corresponds to TRBD1 (6 bases). The V end lost 0 bases, the J end lost 2 bases, and 11 bases lay between the germline ends. Germline V gene sequence: CDR1 SGDLS, CDR2 YYNGEE. This CDR3 is 15 amino acids long. CDR3 sequence reads: CASSVGGTIQETQYF. The CDR3 DNA reads TGTGCCAGCAGCGTAGGTGGGACAATACAAGAGACCCAGTACTTC.

The chain uses TRBV11-3 and TRBJ1-6, with D unclear. The CDR3 spans 13 residues. The V gene's germline CDR1 is SGHNT and CDR2 YENEEA. V lost 1 base and J lost 14, with 12 bases in between. The CDR3 bases are TGTGCCAGCAGCTTAGCGCCGGAATGGACCCTCCACTTT. Its protein product is CASSLAPEWTLHF.